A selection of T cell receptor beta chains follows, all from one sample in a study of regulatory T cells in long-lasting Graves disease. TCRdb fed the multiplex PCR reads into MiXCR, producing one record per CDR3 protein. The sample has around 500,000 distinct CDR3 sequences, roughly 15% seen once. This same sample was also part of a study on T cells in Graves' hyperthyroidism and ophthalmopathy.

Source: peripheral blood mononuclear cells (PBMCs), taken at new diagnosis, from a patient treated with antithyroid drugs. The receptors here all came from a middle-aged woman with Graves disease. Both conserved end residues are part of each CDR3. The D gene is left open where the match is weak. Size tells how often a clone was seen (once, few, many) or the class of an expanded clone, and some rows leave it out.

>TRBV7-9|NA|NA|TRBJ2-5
TGTGCCAGCAGCTTGGGGGCAGGGGAAAGCTTC
CASSLGAGESF
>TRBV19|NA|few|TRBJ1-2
TGTGCCAGTAGTGCATACAGGGCGGATGGCTACACCTTC
CASSAYRADGYTF
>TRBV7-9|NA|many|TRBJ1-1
TGTGCCAGCAGCCGGACTAGTGGGGCGCCGTACACTGAAGCTTTCTTT
CASSRTSGAPYTEAFF
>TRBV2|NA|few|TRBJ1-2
TGTGCCAGCAGTATGATCATAGGTGGGGGTGGAGGCTACACCTTC
CASSMIIGGGGGYTF
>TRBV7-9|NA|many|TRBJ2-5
TGTGCCAGCATTTCAAGGACGGGAGAGACCCAGTACTTC
CASISRTGETQYF
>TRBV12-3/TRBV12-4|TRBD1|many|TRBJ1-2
TGTGCCAGCAGAGACAGGGCCGACTATGGCTACACCTTC
CASRDRADYGYTF
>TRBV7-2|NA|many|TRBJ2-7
TGTGCCAGCAGCTTAGACACACCCGAGCAGTACTTC
CASSLDTPEQYF
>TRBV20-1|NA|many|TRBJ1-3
TGCAGTGCTCGTGAAGTTGAGAGACGGAACACCATATATTTT
CSAREVERRNTIYF
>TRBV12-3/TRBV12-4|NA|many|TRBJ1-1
TGTGCCAGCAGTCCGGGACCCTGGGGTGAAGCTTTCTTT
CASSPGPWGEAFF
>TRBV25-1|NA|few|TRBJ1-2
TGTGCCAGCAGTGGCCCGGGACGGAACTATGGCTACACCTTC
CASSGPGRNYGYTF
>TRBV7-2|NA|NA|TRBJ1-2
TGTGCCAGCAGCTTAGTTCCAGGGACTAACTATGGCTACACCTTC
CASSLVPGTNYGYTF
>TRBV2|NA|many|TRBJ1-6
TGTGCCAGCAGTTTCGACAGTTATAATTCACCCCTCCACTTT
CASSFDSYNSPLHF
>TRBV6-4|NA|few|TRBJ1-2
TGTGCCAGCAGTCCAGGGGCGACGGCTAACTATGGCTACACCTTC
CASSPGATANYGYTF
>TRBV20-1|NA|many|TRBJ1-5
TGCAGTGCTAGGGGAAATGAATTGATTGATAGCAATCAGCCCCAGCATTTT
CSARGNELIDSNQPQHF
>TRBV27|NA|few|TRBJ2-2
TGTGCCAGCAGTTTTGGGGGGGCCCTGAACACCGGGGAGCTGTTTTTT
CASSFGGALNTGELFF
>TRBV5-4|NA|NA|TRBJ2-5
TGTGCCAGCAGCTTTTCGCCCCAAGAGACCCAGTACTTC
CASSFSPQETQYF